These 23 T cell receptor beta chains came from one sample sequenced in a study of tumor-infiltrating lymphocytes in primary liver carcinoma. Extraction of RNA together with DNA used 20-30 mg of unsorted bulk tissue. A constant-region primer served to make TCR beta cDNA from about 500 ng total RNA. Each TCR beta library was derived from three nested multiplex PCR rounds that employed slightly modified ARM-PCR. TRBV1-TRBV30 forward primers and a C-beta reverse primer were used in the first two PCR rounds, which each ran for approximately 11 cycles. TCRdb reanalysed the multiplex PCR reads using MiXCR and keeps one entry per CDR3 protein. The sample yields 110,000 or so distinct CDR3 sequences, roughly four fifths seen once. The sequenced sample consisted of liver tumor tissue from sampling region 3. The subset here: tumor region T3, left-lateral pole. Every receptor here comes from a man aged 40-49 years with primary liver carcinoma and hepatitis B virus infection.

As to this clonotype: Given the absence of the conserved phenylalanine or tryptophan at the CDR3 end, a read error is likely. The rearrangement joins TRBV29-1 to TRBJ2-1; no definite D call. Germline-derived CDR1 and CDR2 are SQVTM and ANQGSEA. There are 10 residues in the CDR3. CDR3 nucleotides: TGCAGCGTTTTCAACAATAAGCAGTTCTTA. The encoded protein is CSVFNNKQFL.

In regard to this clonotype: A much larger clone differs by one base, so this may be a read error. The V call is TRBV28, the J call TRBJ2-7; no clear D. Trimming cost V 7 bases and J 6 bases, with 25 bases left between them. There are 16 residues in the CDR3. Germline assignment: CDR1 MDHEN and CDR2 SYDVKM. CDR3 in DNA: TGTGCCAGCACCTACGGCGTGCAGCTATTACCAGTCGAGCAGTACTTC. This codes for CASTYGVQLLPVEQYF.

Notes on this clonotype: The junction shows a germline mismatch at one end, possibly a read error. The chain carries TRBV29-1 and TRBJ2-1, with 9 bases fitting TRBD1. CDR3 length equals 15 residues. The germline CDR1 and CDR2 sequences are SQVTM and ANQGSEA. CDR3: CSVEFGTGGFYDQFF. CDR3 bases: TGCAGCGTTGAGTTCGGAACAGGGGGCTTTTATGATCAGTTCTTC.

This chain links TRBV5-6 with TRBJ2-1; D may correspond to TRBD1 or TRBD2 (6 bases each). This CDR3 contains 15 residues. V was shortened by 7 bases and J by 1 base, with 15 bases between the two germline ends. Germline values: CDR1 SGHDT, CDR2 YYEEEE. CDR3 sequence: CASVRGRLSYNEQFF. CDR3 DNA: TGTGCCAGCGTACGGGGGCGGCTATCCTACAATGAGCAGTTCTTC.

A remark on this clonotype: A much larger clone differs from this one at a single base, so this may be a read error. The rearrangement joins TRBV5-1 to TRBJ1-1; D remains ambiguous. The CDR3 is 12 amino acids. Germline V lookup: CDR1 SGHRS, CDR2 YFSETQ. CDR3 bases: TGCACCAGCAGCTCTTCATTGGATGAAGCTTTCTTT. It specifies CTSSSSLDEAFF.

As for this clonotype: The germline gene is not matched at one end of the junction; a read error may be the cause. The J gene is TRBJ2-5, the V gene TRBV29-1, with D tentatively TRBD1 (5 bases). CDR3 length: 13 amino acids. Germline CDR1 and CDR2: SQVTM and ANQGSEA. Here the CDR3 reads CSVGQTYQETQNF. CDR3 nucleotide sequence: TGCAGCGTTGGACAGACGTACCAAGAGACACAGAACTTC.

The V call is TRBV5-6, the J call TRBJ2-7; D is uncertain. Trimming took 0 bases from V and 1 from J, leaving 8 bases between them. The length of the CDR3 is 14 residues. Germline V gene sequence: CDR1 SGHDT, CDR2 YYEEEE. The CDR3 DNA is TGTGCCAGCAGCTTGGGATCAGGTTCCTACGAGCAGTACGTC. This translates into CASSLGSGSYEQYV.

Points on this clonotype: Compared with germline, one end of the junction differs, possibly owing to a read error. The CDR3 is CASSADSDTGELSF. The DNA for the CDR3 is TGTGCCAGCAGCGCAGACTCGGACACTGGGGAGCTGTCTTTT. V gene TRBV11-2 combines with J gene TRBJ2-2; D tentatively fits TRBD1 or TRBD2 (5 bases each). The CDR3 is 14 residues long. CDR1 is SGHAT and CDR2 is FQNNGV in the germline V gene.

Points on this clonotype: At one end, the junction sequence differs from germline, possibly due to a read error. The J gene is TRBJ2-5, the V gene TRBV10-3; 7 positions match TRBD1. The CDR3 consists of 14 residues. The germline V gene encodes CDR1 ENHRY and CDR2 SYGVKD. The DNA of the CDR3 is TGTGCCATCAATGCGACAGGGTTGGGAGAGACCCAGTATTTC. Protein sequence: CAINATGLGETQYF.

The chain uses TRBV6-5 and TRBJ1-2; no reliable D call. Trimming removed 6 bases at V and 4 bases at J, with 15 bases between. The CDR3 runs 14 residues. Germline loops: CDR1 MNHEY, CDR2 SVGAGI. The CDR3 loop is CASSRPRVGYGYTF. In DNA form, the CDR3 reads TGTGCCAGCAGCAGGCCAAGGGTGGGCTATGGCTACACCTTC.

Worth noting for this clonotype: One base away lies a much larger clone, so this may be a sequencing read error. J is TRBJ2-2 and V is TRBV7-9; no firm D call. V was cut by 4 bases and J by 5 bases, with 17 bases left in between. The CDR3 contains 16 residues. From germline, CDR1 is SEHNR and CDR2 FQNEAQ (reference sequence). CDR3 sequence (DNA): TGTGCCAGCAGCTATGCGCAAAGGGCCTTTACCGGGGAGCTGTTTTTT. Translated, it gives CASSYAQRAFTGELFF.

The chain links TRBV30 to TRBJ1-2, with D uncertain. The germline V gene encodes CDR1 GTSNPN and CDR2 SVGIG (reference sequence). The CDR3 runs 14 residues. The CDR3 loop reads CVLSVSRRGYGYTF. CDR3 DNA sequence: TGTGTCTTGAGTGTTTCCAGGCGGGGCTATGGCTACACCTTC.

This clonotype was counted ten times or more. V and J are TRBV5-1 and TRBJ1-2, with D perhaps TRBD1 (5 bases). Looked up from germline, CDR1 is SGHRS and CDR2 is YFSETQ. Trimming left V 1 base short and J 7 bases short, with 17 bases between. The length of the CDR3 is 15 residues. The CDR3 here is CASSLTIGADSGYTF. CDR3 DNA: TGCGCCAGCAGCTTGACAATCGGGGCAGACTCTGGCTACACCTTC.

On this clonotype itself: The germline gene is not matched at one end of the junction; a read error may be the cause. This rearrangement joins TRBV29-1 to TRBJ1-5; D call uncertain. This CDR3 is built from 13 residues. Looked up from germline, CDR1 is SQVTM and CDR2 is ANQGSEA. CDR3: CSAGEGANQPQHF. CDR3 DNA: TGCAGCGCCGGGGAGGGAGCGAATCAACCCCAGCATTTT.

This clonotype was seen repeatedly, ten times or more. This sequence joins TRBV29-1 and TRBJ1-5, with D perhaps matching TRBD1 (5 bases). With 4 bases removed from V and 0 bases from J, the gap between germline ends came to 13 bases. Germline CDR1 SQVTM, CDR2 ANQGSEA. CDR3 length: 15 residues. This CDR3 is CSVAITGDSNQPQHF. The CDR3 DNA reads as TGCAGCGTTGCGATTACAGGTGATAGCAATCAGCCCCAGCATTTT.

Turning to this clonotype: The junction departs from germline at one end; a sequencing error may be responsible. The gene calls are TRBV5-6 and TRBJ2-1, with 7 bases identical to TRBD2. The CDR3 runs 14 residues. Per the germline V gene, CDR1 is SGHDT and CDR2 is YYEEEE. For the CDR3, the DNA is TGTGTCAGCAGCGGGGCAGGAGCGGACAATGAGCACTTCTTC. The encoded protein is CVSSGAGADNEHFF.

This rearrangement joins TRBV30 to TRBJ2-4; D assignment may be TRBD1 or TRBD2 (5 bases each). Trimming took off 2 bases at V and 5 bases at J, with 10 bases between the two ends. This CDR3 contains 13 residues. Germline-derived CDR1 and CDR2 are GTSNPN and SVGIG (reference sequence). CDR3 in amino acids: CAWSRRGENIQYF. The CDR3 DNA is TGTGCCTGGAGTCGGAGAGGGGAAAACATTCAGTACTTC.

As regards this clonotype: One end of the junction is discordant with germline, which a read error may explain. This CDR3 is CVSSKTSGSRGAEQYF. The DNA of the CDR3 is TGTGTCAGCAGCAAGACTAGCGGAAGTCGAGGGGCCGAGCAGTACTTC. V is TRBV5-4 and J is TRBJ2-7, with 9 bases identical to TRBD2. Germline lookup yields CDR1 SGHNT and CDR2 YYREEE (reference sequence). The CDR3 consists of 16 residues. Together with reference TRBV5-4 and TRBJ2-7, the CDR3 gives the full variable domain: ETGVTQSPTHLIKTRGQQVTLRCSSQSGHNTVSWYQQALGQGPQFIFQYYREEENGRGNFPPRFSGLQFPNYSSELNVNALELDDSALYLCVSSKTSGSRGAEQYFGPGTRLTVT.

This clonotype turned up a few times. This CDR3 fails to terminate in the conserved phenylalanine or tryptophan, so it likely reflects a read error. The rearrangement links TRBV29-1 to TRBJ2-7; TRBD2 is a possible D gene (6 bases). From germline, CDR1 is SQVTM and CDR2 ANQGSEA. This CDR3 is built from 16 residues. CDR3 loop: CSAMTSGTGTPYEQYL. The DNA for the CDR3 is TGCAGTGCCATGACATCTGGGACTGGCACTCCCTACGAGCAGTACTTA.

The J gene is TRBJ2-2, the V gene TRBV6-1; 8 nucleotides line up with TRBD2. This CDR3 is 16 amino acids long. The germline V gene encodes CDR1 MNHNS and CDR2 SASEGT. After removal of 8 bases from V and 8 bases from J, the junction contained 16 bases not matched to a gene. CDR3 DNA: TGTGCCAGCGGTGTGACTAGCGAGAGGGCCGGAGGGGAGCTGTTTTTT. It is translated as CASGVTSERAGGELFF.

For this clonotype: One end of the junction does not line up with germline, which may come from a read error. V gene TRBV28 combines with J gene TRBJ2-3; TRBD2 agrees at 7 bases. The CDR3 is 16 residues long. CDR1 and CDR2 (germline): MDHEN, SYDVKM. CDR3 DNA: TGTGCCAGCAGTCCTGGACTAGTGGGAAAGGTAGATACGCAGTATTTC. Amino acids: CASSPGLVGKVDTQYF.

On this clonotype: One junction end disagrees with the germline gene, perhaps due to a read error. The chain links TRBV12-3 or TRBV12-4 to TRBJ1-2; 9 nucleotides agree with TRBD1. The CDR3 is 15 residues long. The DNA of the CDR3 is TGTGCGAGCAGATCCGGACAGGGGATTGGCTATGGCTACATCTTC. It encodes CASRSGQGIGYGYIF.

A remark on this clonotype: An end of the junction differs from the germline gene, which may be a read error. V and J are TRBV29-1 and TRBJ1-1, with a tentative D call TRBD1 (5 bases). The germline CDR1 and CDR2 sequences are SQVTM and ANQGSEA. This CDR3 contains 15 residues. CDR3 sequence reads: CSVSAGLDMKTEAFF. The CDR3 DNA reads TGCAGCGTTTCCGCAGGGTTGGACATGAAAACTGAAGCTTTCTTT.